Listed below are T cell receptor beta chains from one sample, sequenced in a study of shared T cell receptors in the human thymus. Sequencing used immunoSEQ multiplex PCR; TCRdb keeps in-frame clones, though not all of them. Of approximately 580,000 clones in the sample, 78% were seen once. The same data also contributed to another study, on human thymus T cells.

Sequencing input: thymocytes. The receptors were gathered from a boy under two years old with a congenital heart defect. Both conserved end residues are part of each CDR3. The D gene is left open where the match is weak. Size values are once, few and many counts, or a class for expanded clones, and some rows have none.

clone_size	d_call	v_call	j_call	cdr3_aa	cdr3_nt
few	-	TRBV7-6	TRBJ2-2	CASSSRRSGPDTGELFF	TGTGCCAGCAGCTCACGTCGTAGCGGACCTGACACCGGGGAGCTGTTTTTT
-	TRBD1	TRBV11-2	TRBJ1-3	CASSLWGTGAGSGNTIYF	TGTGCCAGCAGCTTATGGGGGACAGGGGCCGGCTCTGGAAACACCATATATTTT
-	-	TRBV4-2	TRBJ1-4	CASSRLGGHEKLFF	TGTGCCAGCAGCCGCCTCGGAGGGCATGAAAAACTGTTTTTT
-	TRBD2	TRBV4-1	TRBJ2-1	CASSQDEAGVDEQFF	TGCGCCAGCAGCCAAGATGAAGCGGGAGTTGATGAGCAGTTCTTC
-	TRBD2	TRBV5-6	TRBJ2-5	CASSLAPRGGGPRETQYF	TGTGCCAGCAGCTTGGCCCCTCGGGGGGGAGGGCCTCGGGAGACCCAGTACTTC
-	TRBD2	TRBV29-1	TRBJ2-5	CSVAGGSGLGTRETQYF	TGCAGCGTTGCCGGGGGTAGCGGGTTGGGCACAAGGGAGACCCAGTACTTC
-	-	TRBV28	TRBJ1-4	CASSQDSRNEKLFF	TGTGCCAGCAGCCAGGACAGTAGAAATGAAAAACTGTTTTTT
-	-	TRBV11-3	TRBJ2-3	CASLPKQGETDTQYF	TGTGCCAGCTTACCCAAACAGGGTGAGACAGATACGCAGTATTTT
-	TRBD2	TRBV28	TRBJ2-7	CASSLTSGNYEQYF	TGTGCCAGCAGTCTGACTAGCGGGAACTACGAGCAGTACTTC
-	-	TRBV5-1	TRBJ2-5	CASRHQGYQETQYF	TGCGCCAGCAGACATCAGGGGTACCAAGAGACCCAGTACTTC
once	TRBD2	TRBV5-1	TRBJ2-1	CASSGGLRHEQFF	TGCGCCAGCAGCGGGGGACTACGCCATGAGCAGTTCTTC
-	-	TRBV9	TRBJ1-2	CASYGVYGYTF	TGTGCCAGCTACGGGGTCTATGGCTACACCTTC
once	-	TRBV15	TRBJ1-4	CATSRASATNEKLFF	TGTGCCACCAGCAGAGCGAGTGCAACTAATGAAAAACTGTTTTTT
once	TRBD1	TRBV15	TRBJ2-7	CATSTPRIDRGFSYEQYF	TGTGCCACCAGCACCCCCCGAATTGACAGGGGCTTCTCCTACGAGCAGTACTTC
once	TRBD2	TRBV4-2	TRBJ2-1	CASSRLGASGNEQFF	TGTGCCAGCAGCCGCCTTGGGGCTAGCGGCAATGAGCAGTTCTTC
few	TRBD1	TRBV27	TRBJ1-1	CASSSSNRTGQEVCEAFF	TGTGCCAGCAGTTCCTCAAATCGGACAGGCCAAGAGGTGTGCGAAGCTTTCTTT
-	-	TRBV7-6	TRBJ2-7	CASSLATSRPYEQYF	TGTGCCAGCAGCTTAGCTACTAGCCGACCCTACGAGCAGTACTTC
-	-	TRBV4-1	TRBJ1-1	CASRLDRNTEAFF	TGCGCCAGCAGACTTGACAGGAACACTGAAGCTTTCTTT
-	-	TRBV27	TRBJ1-2	CASSPDSSGYTF	TGTGCCAGCAGTCCGGACAGTTCAGGCTACACCTTC
-	TRBD1	TRBV28	TRBJ2-7	CASSLNDRAVSYEQYF	TGTGCCAGCAGTTTAAATGACAGGGCGGTCTCCTACGAGCAGTACTTC
few	TRBD2	TRBV7-7	TRBJ2-1	CASATSGRNNEQFF	TGTGCTAGCGCTACTAGCGGACGCAACAATGAGCAGTTCTTC
-	-	TRBV4-1	TRBJ2-7	CASSQPESSYEQYF	TGCGCCAGCAGCCAACCTGAGAGCTCCTACGAGCAGTACTTC
few	TRBD1	TRBV5-4	TRBJ2-7	CASSLAGTGNHEQYF	TGTGCCAGCAGCTTGGCGGGGACAGGGAACCACGAGCAGTACTTC
-	-	TRBV11-3	TRBJ2-7	CASSLVLAGEQYF	TGTGCCAGCAGCTTAGTTCTGGCGGGTGAGCAGTACTTC
-	-	TRBV6-5	TRBJ1-2	CASSANRNYGYTF	TGTGCCAGCAGTGCGAACAGAAACTATGGCTACACCTTC
few	TRBD2	TRBV5-4	TRBJ2-2	CASSPGTSGSRVGELFF	TGTGCCAGCAGTCCCGGGACTAGCGGGAGTAGGGTCGGGGAGCTGTTTTTT
-	-	TRBV25-1	TRBJ1-5	CASSEDGNEGNQPQHF	TGTGCCAGCAGTGAAGATGGTAACGAGGGCAATCAGCCCCAGCATTTT
-	TRBD2	TRBV2	TRBJ2-3	CASSGTGTSGHTQYF	TGTGCCAGCAGTGGTACTGGGACTAGCGGACATACGCAGTATTTT